A selection of T cell receptor beta chains follows, all from one sample in a study of blood T cell repertoires in COVID-19. Here immunoSEQ multiplex PCR was the method, and the copy in TCRdb shows in-frame clones only, minus some. The top ten clones hold about 1.6% of a sample with 400,000 or so clones, approximately 91% of them seen once. Sequencing was carried out using peripheral blood. The receptors stem from a middle-aged woman with COVID-19, enrolled during active disease. Both conserved end residues are part of each CDR3. D genes are given only for firm matches. Size tells how often a clone was seen (once, few, many) or the class of an expanded clone, and some rows leave it out.

V,D,J,size,CDR3,DNA
TRBV5-1,TRBD1,TRBJ1-2,few,CASSGSRELDRGYGYTF,TGCGCCAGCAGCGGCTCGCGGGAGTTGGACAGGGGGTATGGCTACACCTTC
TRBV6-1,-,TRBJ1-3,-,CASSEPREAGGNTIYF,TGTGCCAGCAGTGAACCCAGGGAGGCGGGTGGAAACACCATATATTTT
TRBV28,-,TRBJ2-7,-,CASSLFLSPKAYEQYF,TGTGCCAGCAGTTTATTCCTCAGTCCCAAAGCCTACGAGCAGTACTTC
TRBV5-1,-,TRBJ1-4,-,CASSFTPGASGKLFF,TGCGCCAGCAGCTTTACTCCCGGCGCGAGCGGAAAACTGTTTTTT
TRBV7-8,-,TRBJ1-5,-,CASSNLLGQPQHF,TGTGCCAGCAGCAACCTCCTTGGCCAGCCCCAGCATTTT
TRBV30,-,TRBJ1-2,-,CAWASPRRAVYGYTF,TGTGCCTGGGCCTCCCCTCGGAGGGCAGTGTACGGCTACACCTTC
TRBV28,TRBD1,TRBJ1-4,once,CASSFSDRLEKLFF,TGTGCCAGCAGTTTCTCGGACAGGCTTGAAAAACTGTTTTTT
TRBV7-8,-,TRBJ1-4,-,CASSSIRPGTNEKLFF,TGTGCCAGCAGTTCCATCCGACCGGGAACTAATGAAAAACTGTTTTTT
TRBV27,TRBD1,TRBJ1-1,-,CASRDRVRDTEAFF,TGTGCCAGCAGGGACAGGGTACGGGACACTGAAGCTTTCTTT
TRBV28,-,TRBJ1-2,-,CASSLLPGSYGYTF,TGTGCCAGCAGTTTGTTGCCAGGGTCCTATGGCTACACCTTC
TRBV5-1,-,TRBJ1-3,-,CASSLGGDLSGNTIYF,TGCGCCAGCAGCTTGGGCGGGGACCTCTCTGGAAACACCATATATTTT
TRBV28,-,TRBJ2-1,-,CASRSPFTYNEQFF,TGTGCCAGCAGAAGCCCCTTCACCTACAATGAGCAGTTCTTC
TRBV5-1,-,TRBJ1-1,-,CASSLTGINEAFF,TGCGCCAGCAGCTTGACAGGGATTAATGAAGCTTTCTTT
TRBV30,-,TRBJ2-5,-,CAWSVGGRETQYF,TGTGCCTGGAGTGTAGGGGGTAGGGAGACCCAGTACTTC
TRBV28,-,TRBJ1-3,once,CASSAHVSGHFSGNTIYF,TGTGCCAGCAGTGCCCACGTGAGCGGGCATTTCTCTGGAAACACCATATATTTT
TRBV5-6,TRBD1,TRBJ1-1,-,CASSPDRDTEAFF,TGTGCCAGCAGCCCGGACAGGGACACTGAAGCTTTCTTT
TRBV18,TRBD1,TRBJ1-1,-,CASSPQHPGTGGLGEAFF,TGTGCCAGCTCACCCCAGCACCCGGGGACAGGTGGATTGGGTGAAGCTTTCTTT
TRBV5-1,TRBD1,TRBJ1-1,once,CASSAGTGRNAFF,TGCGCCAGCAGCGCCGGGACAGGGAGAAATGCTTTCTTT
TRBV6-2/TRBV6-3,-,TRBJ1-3,-,CASSYSTPAGHGNTIYF,TGTGCCAGCAGTTACTCGACACCGGCAGGCCATGGAAACACCATATATTTT
TRBV9,TRBD2,TRBJ2-2,-,CASSVVPGLAGVAGELFF,TGTGCCAGCAGCGTAGTACCCGGACTAGCGGGAGTAGCAGGGGAGCTGTTTTTT
TRBV5-1,-,TRBJ1-3,-,CASSLVAGGGNTIYF,TGCGCCAGCAGCTTGGTCGCCGGAGGGGGAAACACCATATATTTT
TRBV5-1,TRBD1,TRBJ2-7,-,CASSLAQTGTGPYEQYF,TGCGCCAGCAGCTTGGCCCAAACCGGGACAGGGCCCTACGAGCAGTACTTC